This record concerns one T cell receptor beta chain sequence. The data were taken from a study of blood T cells in healthy people across ages. A J-beta primer mix and a sample-barcoded 5' primer were used in a second PCR of roughly 6 to 12 cycles. TCRdb re-called the 5' RACE reads through MiXCR, storing one row per CDR3 protein. The sample shows about 1.4 million distinct CDR3 sequences, approximately 59% of them seen only once. This CDR3 contains 14 residues. V gave up 0 bases and J gave up 4 bases; unmatched junction bases: 3. Germline V gene sequence: CDR1 SGDLS, CDR2 YYNGEE. This chain links TRBV9 with TRBJ1-2; 7 bases map to TRBD1. Material: blood. The receptor was derived from a man in his late teens or twenties in good health. The CDR3 loop reads CASSVEGGSYGYTF. Written as DNA, the CDR3 is TGTGCCAGCAGCGTAGAAGGGGGCAGCTATGGCTACACCTTC.